The 3 T cell receptor beta chains reported below all come from one sample, sequenced in a study of immune characterization of retroperitoneal liposarcoma. In TCRdb, the PCR reads were re-called with MiXCR into one record per CDR3 protein. This sample has 2,000 to 3,000 distinct CDR3 sequences, with about 50% found just once. What was sequenced was tumor tissue. The source is a female donor with retroperitoneal liposarcoma.

The chain carries TRBV12-3 or TRBV12-4 and TRBJ2-1, with D possibly being TRBD1 (6 bases). The CDR3 runs to 17 residues. V was trimmed by 5 bases and J by 5 bases, leaving 22 bases between them. CDR3 coding DNA: TGTGCCAGCAGTCCCCCCAGGTCAGGGGCCCACCACAATGAGCAGTTCTTC. This sequence encodes CASSPPRSGAHHNEQFF.

The chain recombines TRBV4-3 with TRBJ2-5; D unclear. Trimming left V 2 bases short and J 1 base short, with 11 bases between. The germline gives CDR1 LGHNA, CDR2 YSLEER. The CDR3 is made up of 15 amino acids. The chain's CDR3 is CASSQLAPSQETQYF. DNA of the CDR3: TGCGCCAGCAGCCAACTGGCCCCTTCCCAAGAGACCCAGTACTTC.

V and J are TRBV7-6 and TRBJ2-4; TRBD2 might be the D (5 bases). The DNA end favors TRBJ2-7, so the J call may be wrong. This CDR3 has 15 amino acids. The germline CDR1 and CDR2 sequences are SGHVS and FNYEAQ. CDR3 loop: CASSHSEGPHYEQYF. CDR3 DNA: TGTGCCAGCAGCCACTCCGAGGGCCCCCACTACGAGCAGTACTTC.